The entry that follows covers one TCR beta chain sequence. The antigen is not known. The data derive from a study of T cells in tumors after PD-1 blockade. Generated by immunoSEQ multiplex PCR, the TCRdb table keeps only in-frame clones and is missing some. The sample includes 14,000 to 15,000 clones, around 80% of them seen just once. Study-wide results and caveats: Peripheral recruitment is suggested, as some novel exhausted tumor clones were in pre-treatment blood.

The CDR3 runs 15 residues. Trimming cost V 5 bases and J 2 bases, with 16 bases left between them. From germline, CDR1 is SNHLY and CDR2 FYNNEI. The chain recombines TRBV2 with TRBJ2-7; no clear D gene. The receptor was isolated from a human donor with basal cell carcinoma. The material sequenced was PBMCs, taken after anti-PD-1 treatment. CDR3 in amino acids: CASSRVTSFTYEQYF. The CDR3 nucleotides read TGTGCCAGCAGTCGCGTTACCAGCTTCACCTACGAGCAGTACTTC.